What follows is one TCR beta chain and its context. The sample originates from a study of cytomegalovirus exposure and HLA in healthy donors. Primers for the PCR totalled 60 Vbeta and 13 Jbeta. Profiled with immunoSEQ multiplex PCR; TCRdb holds only in-frame clones, not every one. The sample comprises roughly 110,000 clones, more than 60% of which are singletons, and 6.1% rests with the top ten. V gave up 4 bases and J gave up 2 bases, with 9 bases separating them. In germline, CDR1 is KGHSH, CDR2 LQKENI. This CDR3 has 13 residues. The chain recombines TRBV18 with TRBJ2-7; perhaps TRBD2 as D (6 bases). The sequenced sample consisted of PBMCs. The TCR comes from a woman aged 45-60 years in good health and CMV-seropositive. In DNA, the CDR3 is TGTGCCAGCTCACTCGGGACTCCCTACGAGCAGTACTTC. Its protein product is CASSLGTPYEQYF.